A single T cell receptor beta chain is shown here with its context. Its antigen is not yet known. Base quality data are lacking; no much larger clone is found one base away. The study deep-sequenced TCR repertoires of sorted CD4+ and CD8+ blood T cells from severe aplastic anemia patients and healthy subjects. Ficoll-Paque density gradient centrifugation was used to isolate peripheral blood mononuclear cells. Before DNA extraction, CD4+ and CD8+ T cells were sorted by FACS or by magnetic beads. This entry is derived from a study of CD8+CD57+ T cells in acquired aplastic anemia (dated by TCRdb to between 2018 and 2020). As for the study more broadly: A mean of approximately 3 ug of DNA, ranging from roughly 0.19 to 27.4 ug, was extracted from sorted CD4+ and CD8+ cells. Healthy donor samples averaged roughly 9.8 million reads for CD4+ and fewer than 12 million for CD8+ cells. The research as a whole found: Approximately 31 CD8+ CDR3 sequences were found in both patients and controls but appeared to be highly expressed in patients and within the immunodominant clones of the patients. CD8+ Simpson's diversity did not differ significantly between patients and healthy controls (P=0.060).

Genomic DNA was used as template for profiling of TCR beta VDJ combinations and CDR3 sequences. An Illumina HiSeq 2000 was used for TCR repertoire sequencing. The published analysis was carried out like this. TRBV/TRBJ rearrangement plots, CDR3 size and DJ length profiles, and Simpson's diversity index were used to assess repertoires. The most abundant DNA sequence in the deep sequencing data was defined as the immunodominant clone. CDR3 amino acid sequences were screened for sharing across subjects and compared with published repertoires and the VDJdb database. In-frame beta chains were kept once TCRdb had trimmed the public reads at Q25 with fastp and called clones with MiXCR. Records with the same CDR3 protein are collapsed into one entry carrying the most frequent genes and DNA. Clone size and V and J calls follow TCRdb, not the original study. The sample table lists 33,000 or so distinct CDR3 sequences, more than 75% of them with a count of one. The top ten clones comprise approximately 22% of the sample.

Relative to germline, V is missing 0 bases and J is missing 6 bases, with 4 bases of the junction outside any gene match. In the germline V gene (reference sequence), CDR1 corresponds to LNHNV and CDR2 to YYDKDF. There are 15 amino acids in the CDR3, from cysteine to phenylalanine inclusive. The sequence is cut down to CDR3 DNA, 45 bases in frame from base 1. The sample consisted of sorted CD4+, CD8+, or CD8+CD57+ T cells (not recorded which) from PBMCs. The clonotype was recovered from a human donor in good health, serving as a control. The sequence joins TRBV15 to TRBJ1-2; 10 of the junction bases match TRBD1. The CDR3 region: CATSRDRQGANGYTF. The sequenced DNA: TGTGCCACCAGCAGAGACAGACAGGGGGCGAATGGCTACACCTTC.